This TCR beta chain is drawn from a study of blood T cells in healthy people across ages. The length of the CDR3 is 14 residues. The V end lost 6 bases, the J end lost 7 bases, and 16 bases lay between the germline ends. Germline V gives CDR1 SNHLY, CDR2 FYNNEI. The use of a sample-barcoded 5' primer and a J-beta primer mix characterized a second PCR of 7 to 11 cycles. TCRdb independently ran MiXCR on the 5' RACE reads; one entry per CDR3 protein. The profile covers about 1.6 million distinct CDR3 sequences, with around 35% appearing a single time and around 11% taken by the ten largest. This chain connects TRBV2 to TRBJ1-5; a weak D match, TRBD1 (5 bases). The clonotype was recovered from a woman younger than 45 in good health. Sequencing was done on a sample of blood. For the CDR3, the DNA is TGTGCCAGCAGCGCCCTCGGGACCGGCCAGCCCCAGCATTTT. As protein: CASSALGTGQPQHF.